These T cell receptor beta chains were read from a single sample in a study of blood T cells in healthy people across ages. From the 5' RACE reads, TCRdb called clonotypes with MiXCR, one entry per CDR3 protein. This table has around 650,000 distinct CDR3 sequences, roughly two fifths appearing once. Material for sequencing was blood. These receptors were obtained from a man older than 75 in good health. The CDR3 runs from the conserved cysteine through the conserved F or W. D genes are given only for firm matches. A row's size may be missing; if present it is once, few, many or a size class.

abundance	v_gene	j_gene	d_gene	CDR3nt	CDR3aa
NA	TRBV30	TRBJ2-3	TRBD2	TGTGCCTGGAGCCTCTGGGCTAGCGGGACCACAGATACGCAGTATTTT	CAWSLWASGTTDTQYF
NA	TRBV28	TRBJ1-6	NA	TGTGCCAGCAGTTTCAGGGTGGTATCACCCCTCCACTTT	CASSFRVVSPLHF
NA	TRBV20-1	TRBJ2-5	NA	TGCAGTGCTAGCCTGCCCGGCGTCTCTCAAGAGACCCAGTACTTC	CSASLPGVSQETQYF
NA	TRBV6-4	TRBJ2-1	TRBD2	TGTGCCAGCAGTGACGGGACTAGGGTGAGGAATGAGCAGTTCTTC	CASSDGTRVRNEQFF
NA	TRBV20-1	TRBJ2-7	NA	TGCAGTGCTAGGGTTGCTGTAGAGATCGAGCAGTACTTC	CSARVAVEIEQYF
NA	TRBV7-2	TRBJ2-7	TRBD2	TGTGCCAGCAGCTCTAATCCCGGGACTAGCGGAGTTAGCTCCTACAATGAGCAGTACTTC	CASSSNPGTSGVSSYNEQYF
NA	TRBV10-3	TRBJ1-4	NA	TGTGCCATCAGTGAGGGGGCAGGGGAAAAACTGTTTTTT	CAISEGAGEKLFF
few	TRBV5-1	TRBJ1-1	NA	TGCGCCAGCACTCAAAACACTGAAGCTTTCTTT	CASTQNTEAFF
few	TRBV15	TRBJ1-2	TRBD1	TGTGCCACCAGCAGAGAAAGGGACAGGGGATATGGCTACACCTTC	CATSRERDRGYGYTF
NA	TRBV11-1	TRBJ2-7	NA	TGTGCCAGCAGCTTAGCGCCCAGGGCTTCCTACAATGAGCAGTACTTC	CASSLAPRASYNEQYF
few	TRBV20-1	TRBJ2-5	NA	TGCGGTGCTAGGACGGCGGAGAGGACCCAGTACTTC	CGARTAERTQYF
NA	TRBV14	TRBJ1-2	NA	TGTGCCAGCAGCCAACGGGGAAGGGCCGCGCTGAGTGGCTACACCTTC	CASSQRGRAALSGYTF
many	TRBV7-2	TRBJ2-7	TRBD2	TGTGCCAGCAGCCTCAAGCGGGGGTCGGTTTACGAGCAGTACTTC	CASSLKRGSVYEQYF
NA	TRBV21-1	TRBJ2-3	NA	TGTGCCAGCAGCATACTGCGGGGGTCTAGCACAGATACGCAGTATTTT	CASSILRGSSTDTQYF
NA	TRBV7-9	TRBJ2-2	TRBD2	TGTGCCAGCAGCTTAGCCGGACTAGGGTCCGGGGAGCTGTTTTTT	CASSLAGLGSGELFF
NA	TRBV29-1	TRBJ2-3	TRBD1	TGCAGCGTTGTGGGGACAGGGCGGACAGGTACGCAGTATTTT	CSVVGTGRTGTQYF
NA	TRBV9	TRBJ2-7	NA	TGTGCCAGCAGCCCCTCAGGAGCGACCTACGAGCAGTACTTC	CASSPSGATYEQYF
few	TRBV7-2	TRBJ2-7	NA	TGTGCCAGCAGCAATGACTCCCCCCAGTACTTC	CASSNDSPQYF